This TCR beta chain was captured by sequencing in a study of blood T cell repertoires in COVID-19. This CDR3 is built from 16 residues. The ends lost 0 bases at V and 6 bases at J; junction bases unmatched: 7. CDR1 and CDR2 from the germline V gene are LGHDT and YNNKEL (reference sequence). In the original workflow: Reference gene primer amplification in the assay estimated nucleated cell counts. Produced via immunoSEQ multiplex PCR; TCRdb's table is partial and in-frame only. That table gives V, J and clone size, and the DNA gave D and trimming. The sample records 20,000 to 25,000 clones, roughly 83% being singletons. This clone appeared a few times.

The rearrangement uses TRBV3-1 (or the pseudogene TRBV3-2) and TRBJ1-5; 8 bases fit TRBD1. This sequence originates from a man older than 75 with active or convalescent COVID-19. Sequencing input: peripheral blood. The CDR3 here is CASSQDKAGGGQPQHF. In DNA, the CDR3 is TGTGCCAGCAGCCAAGATAAGGCAGGGGGCGGTCAGCCCCAGCATTTT.